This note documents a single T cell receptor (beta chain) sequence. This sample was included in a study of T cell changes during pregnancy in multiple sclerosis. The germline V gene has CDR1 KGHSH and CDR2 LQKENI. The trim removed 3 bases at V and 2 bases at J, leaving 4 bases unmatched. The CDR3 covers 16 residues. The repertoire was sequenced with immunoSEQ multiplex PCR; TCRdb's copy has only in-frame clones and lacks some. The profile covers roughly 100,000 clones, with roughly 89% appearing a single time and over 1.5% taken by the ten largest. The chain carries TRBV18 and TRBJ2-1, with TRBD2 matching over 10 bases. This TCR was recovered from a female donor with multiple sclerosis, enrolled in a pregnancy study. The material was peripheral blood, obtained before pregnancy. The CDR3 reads CASSPFLAGAYNEQFF. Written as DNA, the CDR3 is TGTGCCAGCTCACCTTTTCTAGCGGGGGCCTACAATGAGCAGTTCTTC.